This TCR beta chain appears in the sequencing data of a study of OX40 agonist ivuxolimab in advanced cancers. Across the study: Ivuxolimab was administered intravenously to patients at 0.01 to 10 mg/kg every 2 weeks. Study outcomes and limitations: By week 6 at 0.1 to 3.0 mg/kg, blood CD4+ and CD8+ T cells had expanded clonally. Averaging showed that CD8+ T cells had more expanded clones than CD4+ did.

This clone came up a few times. What it binds is unknown. Clones were read by immunoSEQ multiplex PCR, and TCRdb kept only the in-frame ones, dropping some. The sample holds approximately 60,000 clones, around four fifths seen once. Sample: CD4+ or CD8+ T cells sorted from blood, taken in a trial of the OX40 agonist ivuxolimab. The receptor was derived from an adult with an advanced solid tumor such as melanoma, head and neck, liver or kidney cancer.

The CDR3 region has the DNA TGTGCCAGCTCACCAAGGGGGCAGGAGGGCTACACCTTC. It encodes CASSPRGQEGYTF. The chain joins TRBV18 to TRBJ1-2; 7 bases map to TRBD1. The CDR3 totals 13 residues. With 2 bases clipped from V and 8 bases from J, the junction kept 5 bases outside the gene matches. Germline V gives CDR1 KGHSH, CDR2 LQKENI.